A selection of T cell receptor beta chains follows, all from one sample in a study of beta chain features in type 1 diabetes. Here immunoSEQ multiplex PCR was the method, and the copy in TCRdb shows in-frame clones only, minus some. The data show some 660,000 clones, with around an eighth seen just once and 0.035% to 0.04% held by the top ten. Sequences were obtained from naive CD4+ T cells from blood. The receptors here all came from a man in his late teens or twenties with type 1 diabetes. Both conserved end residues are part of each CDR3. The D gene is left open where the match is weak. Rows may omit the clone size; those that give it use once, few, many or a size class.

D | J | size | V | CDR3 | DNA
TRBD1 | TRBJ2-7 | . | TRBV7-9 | CASSGPDRTGSSYEQYF | TGTGCCAGCAGCGGACCGGACCGGACAGGGAGCTCCTACGAGCAGTACTTC
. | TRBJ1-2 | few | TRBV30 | CAWSHRVGYGYTF | TGTGCCTGGAGTCACCGGGTGGGTTATGGCTACACCTTC
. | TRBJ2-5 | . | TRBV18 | CASSPPGLQETQYF | TGTGCCAGCTCACCACCGGGCCTCCAAGAGACCCAGTACTTC
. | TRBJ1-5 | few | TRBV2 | CASSESSNQPQHF | TGTGCCAGCAGTGAAAGTAGCAATCAGCCCCAGCATTTT
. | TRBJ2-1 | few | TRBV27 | CASSQGYNEQFF | TGTGCCAGCAGTCAGGGCTACAATGAGCAGTTCTTC
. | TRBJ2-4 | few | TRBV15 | CATREAYRSLQYF | TGTGCCACCAGGGAAGCGTATAGGTCCCTTCAGTACTTC
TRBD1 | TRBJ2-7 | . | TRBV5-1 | CASRATGLSSEQYF | TGCGCCAGCAGAGCGACAGGGTTATCCTCGGAGCAGTACTTC
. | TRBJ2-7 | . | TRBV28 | CASSLTGPGREQYF | TGTGCCAGCAGTTTAACAGGGCCCGGTCGCGAGCAGTACTTC
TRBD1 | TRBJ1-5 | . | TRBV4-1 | CASSQTKGTDSNQPQHF | TGCGCCAGCAGCCAAACAAAAGGGACAGATAGCAATCAGCCCCAGCATTTT
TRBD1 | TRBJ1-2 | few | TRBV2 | CASSAGGTGGYTF | TGTGCCAGCAGTGCAGGCGGGACAGGCGGCTACACCTTC
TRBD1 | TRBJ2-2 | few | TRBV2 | CASSVGQGLVGELFF | TGTGCCAGCAGTGTAGGACAGGGATTGGTCGGGGAGCTGTTTTTT
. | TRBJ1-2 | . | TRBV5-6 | CASSLVGRNYGYTF | TGTGCCAGCAGCTTGGTCGGGAGGAACTATGGCTACACCTTC
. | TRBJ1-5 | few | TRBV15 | CASTAVYQIQPQHF | TGTGCCTCAACAGCGGTCTACCAAATTCAGCCCCAGCATTTT
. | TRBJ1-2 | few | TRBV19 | CASSPRTVGYGYTF | TGTGCCAGTAGTCCGCGGACGGTCGGCTATGGCTACACCTTC
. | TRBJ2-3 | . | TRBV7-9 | CASSWGRTSTDTQYF | TGTGCCAGCAGCTGGGGCCGAACTAGCACAGATACGCAGTATTTT
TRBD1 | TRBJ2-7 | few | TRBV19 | CASSARTGIYEQYF | TGTGCCAGTAGTGCACGGACAGGGATCTACGAGCAGTACTTC
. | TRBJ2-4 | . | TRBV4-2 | CASSQREGAAGNKNIQYF | TGTGCCAGCAGCCAAAGGGAAGGGGCCGCGGGGAACAAAAACATTCAGTACTTC
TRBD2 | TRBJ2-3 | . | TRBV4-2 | CASSPGTITDTQYF | TGTGCCAGCAGCCCCGGGACTATCACAGATACGCAGTATTTT
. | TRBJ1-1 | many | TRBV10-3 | CAIRLQSNTEAFF | TGTGCCATCCGGCTGCAGTCGAACACTGAAGCTTTCTTT
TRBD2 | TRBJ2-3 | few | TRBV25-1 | CASRATQRGLADTQYF | TGTGCCAGCAGGGCAACCCAGCGGGGGTTAGCAGATACGCAGTATTTT
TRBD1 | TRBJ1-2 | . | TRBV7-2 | CASSLVGSGQGYGYTF | TGTGCCAGCAGCTTAGTAGGTTCGGGACAGGGCTATGGCTACACCTTC
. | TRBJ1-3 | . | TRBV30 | CAWGHSWPLSGNTIYF | TGTGCCTGGGGGCACTCTTGGCCGCTCTCTGGAAACACCATATATTTT
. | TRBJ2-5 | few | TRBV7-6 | CASSLLARASRGPETQYF | TGTGCCAGCAGCTTATTGGCCCGGGCTAGCAGAGGTCCAGAGACCCAGTACTTC
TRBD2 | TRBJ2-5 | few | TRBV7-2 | CASSAGLAGEGTQYF | TGTGCCAGCAGCGCCGGACTAGCGGGAGAGGGGACCCAGTACTTC
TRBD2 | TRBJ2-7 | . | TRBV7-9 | CASSHPGRGKEYEQYF | TGTGCCAGCAGCCACCCAGGGAGGGGTAAGGAGTACGAGCAGTACTTC
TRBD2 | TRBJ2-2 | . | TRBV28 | CASSSGGEGTGELFF | TGTGCCAGCAGTTCTGGCGGGGAGGGCACCGGGGAGCTGTTTTTT
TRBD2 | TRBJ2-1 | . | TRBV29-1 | CSVALGGKRGDNEQFF | TGCAGCGTTGCCCTGGGAGGGAAACGGGGAGACAATGAGCAGTTCTTC
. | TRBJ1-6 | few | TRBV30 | CAWSYGYHNSPLHF | TGTGCCTGGAGTTATGGATATCATAATTCACCCCTCCACTTT
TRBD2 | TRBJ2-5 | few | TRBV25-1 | CASRRESETQYF | TGTGCCAGCAGGCGGGAGTCTGAGACCCAGTACTTC
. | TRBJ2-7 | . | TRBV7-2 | CASSLGGDSSYEQYF | TGTGCCAGCAGCTTAGGGGGAGACAGCTCCTACGAGCAGTACTTC
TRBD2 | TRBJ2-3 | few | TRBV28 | CASSFGRWQGEADTQYF | TGTGCCAGCAGTTTCGGGAGGTGGCAGGGAGAGGCAGATACGCAGTATTTT
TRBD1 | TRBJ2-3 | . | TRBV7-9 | CASSRSTGLEAQYF | TGTGCCAGCAGCCGATCGACAGGGTTGGAGGCGCAGTATTTT
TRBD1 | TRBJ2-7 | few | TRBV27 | CASSLPGGYEQYF | TGTGCCAGCAGTTTACCAGGGGGCTACGAGCAGTACTTC
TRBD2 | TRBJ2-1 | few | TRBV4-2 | CASSHEREGPFNEQFF | TGTGCCAGCAGCCATGAGCGGGAGGGCCCTTTCAATGAGCAGTTCTTC
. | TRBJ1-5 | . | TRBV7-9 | CASSSWGRDQPQHF | TGTGCCAGCAGCTCCTGGGGCAGAGATCAGCCCCAGCATTTT
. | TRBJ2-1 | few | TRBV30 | CAWSRRGEQFF | TGTGCCTGGAGTCGGAGGGGGGAGCAGTTCTTC
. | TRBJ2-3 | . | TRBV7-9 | CASSNEVFGTDTQYF | TGTGCCAGCAGCAACGAGGTGTTTGGCACAGATACGCAGTATTTT
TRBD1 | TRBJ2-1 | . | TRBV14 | CASSQLGTASYNEQFF | TGTGCCAGCAGCCAACTCGGGACAGCCTCTTACAATGAGCAGTTCTTC
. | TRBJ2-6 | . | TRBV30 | CAWSASSSGANVLTF | TGTGCCTGGAGTGCCAGCAGCTCTGGGGCCAACGTCCTGACTTTC
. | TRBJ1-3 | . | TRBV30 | CAWSAGHTGNTIYF | TGTGCCTGGAGTGCCGGGCACACTGGAAACACCATATATTTT
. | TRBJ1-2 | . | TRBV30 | CACQKGLNFLYGYTF | TGTGCCTGTCAAAAGGGACTGAACTTTCTCTATGGCTACACCTTC
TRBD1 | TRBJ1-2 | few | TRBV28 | CASQPGQFLGYTF | TGTGCCAGCCAACCGGGACAGTTTCTTGGCTACACCTTC
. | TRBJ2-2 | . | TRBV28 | CASSRKGGELFF | TGTGCCAGCAGCCGTAAGGGCGGGGAGCTGTTTTTT
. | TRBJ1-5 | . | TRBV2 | CASTAEGQPQHF | TGTGCCAGCACCGCAGAAGGTCAGCCCCAGCATTTT
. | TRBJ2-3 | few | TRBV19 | CASMVGGLPGDTQYF | TGTGCCAGTATGGTGGGAGGCCTCCCCGGAGATACGCAGTATTTT
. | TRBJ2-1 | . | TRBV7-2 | CASSVGSSSYNEQFF | TGTGCCAGCAGTGTGGGTAGCAGCTCCTACAATGAGCAGTTCTTC
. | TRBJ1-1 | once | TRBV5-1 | CASSLRGVRDTEAFF | TGCGCCAGCAGCTTGAGAGGGGTAAGGGACACTGAAGCTTTCTTT
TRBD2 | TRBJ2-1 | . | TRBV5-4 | CASSSIMAGASYNEQFF | TGTGCCAGCAGCTCAATCATGGCGGGAGCTTCCTACAATGAGCAGTTCTTC
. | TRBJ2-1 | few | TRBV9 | CASSVRVNYNEQFF | TGTGCCAGCAGCGTTCGTGTGAACTACAATGAGCAGTTCTTC
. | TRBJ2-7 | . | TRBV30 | CAWSLGREQYF | TGTGCCTGGAGTTTGGGGCGCGAGCAGTACTTC
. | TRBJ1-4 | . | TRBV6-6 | CASSYGTSGEKLFF | TGTGCCAGCAGTTACGGCACCAGCGGTGAAAAACTGTTTTTT
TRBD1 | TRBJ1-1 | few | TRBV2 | CASSDQGASEAFF | TGTGCCAGCAGTGATCAGGGGGCCAGTGAAGCTTTCTTT
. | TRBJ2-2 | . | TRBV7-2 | CASSLGAANTGELFF | TGTGCCAGCAGCTTAGGGGCTGCGAACACCGGGGAGCTGTTTTTT
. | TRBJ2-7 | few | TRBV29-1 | CSVPLGPRSEQYF | TGCAGCGTGCCCTTGGGGCCTAGGTCCGAGCAGTACTTC
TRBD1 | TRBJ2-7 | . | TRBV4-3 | CASSQEGQPSEQYF | TGCGCCAGCAGCCAAGAGGGACAGCCTTCCGAGCAGTACTTC